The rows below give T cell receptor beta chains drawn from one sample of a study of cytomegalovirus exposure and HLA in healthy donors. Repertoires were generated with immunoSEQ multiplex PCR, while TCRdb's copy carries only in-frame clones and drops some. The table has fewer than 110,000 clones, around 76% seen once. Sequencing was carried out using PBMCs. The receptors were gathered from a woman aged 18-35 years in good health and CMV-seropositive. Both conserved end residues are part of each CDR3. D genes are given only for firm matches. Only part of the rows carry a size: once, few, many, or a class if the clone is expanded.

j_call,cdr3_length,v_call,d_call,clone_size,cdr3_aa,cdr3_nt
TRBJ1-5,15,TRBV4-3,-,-,CASSQDPTGEQPQHF,TGCGCCAGCAGCCAAGATCCGACAGGAGAACAGCCCCAGCATTTT
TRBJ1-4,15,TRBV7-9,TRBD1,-,CASSSPGQGYEKLFF,TGTGCCAGCAGCTCCCCAGGACAGGGGTACGAAAAACTGTTTTTT
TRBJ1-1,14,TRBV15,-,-,CATSPERLNTEAFF,TGTGCCACCAGCCCAGAGCGCCTCAACACTGAAGCTTTCTTT
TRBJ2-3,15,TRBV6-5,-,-,CASRLTVGGGDTQYF,TGTGCCAGCAGGCTCACAGTAGGGGGGGGAGATACGCAGTATTTT
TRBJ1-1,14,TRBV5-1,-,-,CASRGPGQNTEAFF,TGCGCCAGCAGGGGGCCGGGACAAAACACTGAAGCTTTCTTT
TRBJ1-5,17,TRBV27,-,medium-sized,CASSSRTAIISNQPQHF,TGTGCCAGCAGTTCCAGGACAGCCATTATTAGCAATCAGCCCCAGCATTTT
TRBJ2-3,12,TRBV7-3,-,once,CASSSNTDTQYF,TGTGCCAGCAGCTCCAACACAGATACGCAGTATTTT
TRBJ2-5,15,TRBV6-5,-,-,CASSYSRGTLETQYF,TGTGCCAGCAGTTACTCGAGGGGGACCCTGGAGACCCAGTACTTC
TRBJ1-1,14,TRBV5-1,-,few,CASSWREANTEAFF,TGCGCCAGCAGCTGGCGGGAGGCGAACACTGAAGCTTTCTTT
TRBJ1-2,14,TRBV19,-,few,CASSIGGTSRGYTF,TGTGCCAGTAGTATAGGTGGGACATCCCGTGGCTACACCTTC
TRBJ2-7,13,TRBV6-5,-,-,CASSYREPYEQYF,TGTGCCAGCAGTTACAGGGAGCCCTACGAGCAGTACTTC
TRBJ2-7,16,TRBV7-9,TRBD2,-,CASSNTLAGGSYEQYF,TGTGCCAGCAGCAATACTCTAGCGGGAGGTTCCTACGAGCAGTACTTC
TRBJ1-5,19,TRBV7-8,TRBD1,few,CASSLDEGTGHTAHQPQHF,TGTGCCAGCAGCTTAGATGAGGGGACAGGACATACGGCCCATCAGCCCCAGCATTTT
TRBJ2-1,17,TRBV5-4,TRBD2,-,CASSLGLATSSYNEQFF,TGTGCCAGCAGCTTGGGACTAGCGACGAGCTCCTACAATGAGCAGTTCTTC
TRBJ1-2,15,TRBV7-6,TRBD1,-,CASSFREGGNYGYTF,TGTGCCAGCAGCTTTAGGGAAGGGGGCAATTATGGCTACACCTTC
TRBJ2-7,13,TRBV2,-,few,CASSEVGGYEQYF,TGTGCCAGCAGTGAAGTGGGAGGCTACGAGCAGTACTTC
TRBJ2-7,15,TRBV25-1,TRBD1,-,CAISGDSESPYEQYF,TGTGCCATCAGTGGGGACAGTGAGAGTCCCTACGAGCAGTACTTC
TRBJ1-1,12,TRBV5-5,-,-,CASSFGQNEAFF,TGTGCCAGCAGCTTTGGACAGAATGAAGCTTTCTTT
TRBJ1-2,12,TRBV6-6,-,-,CASSEGAYGYTF,TGTGCCAGCAGCGAGGGAGCCTATGGCTACACCTTC
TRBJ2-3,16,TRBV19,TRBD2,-,CASGLSSGFSTDTQYF,TGTGCCAGTGGACTGAGTAGCGGGTTTAGCACAGATACGCAGTATTTT
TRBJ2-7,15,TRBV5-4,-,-,CASSLVGAQGYEQYF,TGTGCCAGCAGCTTGGTGGGGGCCCAGGGCTACGAGCAGTACTTC
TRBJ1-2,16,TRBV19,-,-,CATKLEGGARVYGYTF,TGTGCCACAAAATTAGAGGGAGGGGCCCGGGTGTATGGCTACACCTTC
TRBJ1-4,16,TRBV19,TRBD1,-,CATGVSGTGEEEKLFF,TGTGCCACCGGAGTTTCGGGGACAGGGGAGGAGGAAAAACTGTTTTTT
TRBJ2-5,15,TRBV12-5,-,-,CASGRLGTPEETQYF,TGTGCTAGTGGTCGACTCGGGACTCCCGAAGAGACCCAGTACTTC
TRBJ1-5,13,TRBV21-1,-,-,CASSVAVNQPQHF,TGTGCCAGCAGCGTTGCGGTTAATCAGCCCCAGCATTTT
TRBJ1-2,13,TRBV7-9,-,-,CASRLLGGYGYTF,TGTGCCAGCAGGCTACTTGGAGGCTATGGCTACACCTTC
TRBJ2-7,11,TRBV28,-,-,CASSFTDEQYF,TGTGCCAGCAGTTTCACTGACGAGCAGTACTTC
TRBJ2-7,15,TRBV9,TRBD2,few,CASSVAAGGSYEQYF,TGTGCCAGCAGCGTAGCAGCGGGAGGAAGCTACGAGCAGTACTTC
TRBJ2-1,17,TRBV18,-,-,CASSPNMLRASDNEQFF,TGTGCCAGCTCACCCAATATGCTGAGGGCCAGCGACAATGAGCAGTTCTTC
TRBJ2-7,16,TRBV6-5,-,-,CASSYSLVSLSYEQYF,TGTGCCAGCAGTTACTCGCTAGTTTCACTTTCCTACGAGCAGTACTTC
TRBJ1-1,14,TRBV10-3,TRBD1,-,CAISPGQGGTEAFF,TGTGCCATCAGCCCGGGACAGGGGGGCACTGAAGCTTTCTTT
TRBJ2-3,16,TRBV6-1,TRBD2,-,CASSDLSTSGSDTQYF,TGTGCCAGCAGTGACCTATCGACTAGCGGGTCAGATACGCAGTATTTT
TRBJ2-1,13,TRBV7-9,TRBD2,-,CAWGAGGYNEQFF,TGTGCCTGGGGGGCGGGGGGGTACAATGAGCAGTTCTTC